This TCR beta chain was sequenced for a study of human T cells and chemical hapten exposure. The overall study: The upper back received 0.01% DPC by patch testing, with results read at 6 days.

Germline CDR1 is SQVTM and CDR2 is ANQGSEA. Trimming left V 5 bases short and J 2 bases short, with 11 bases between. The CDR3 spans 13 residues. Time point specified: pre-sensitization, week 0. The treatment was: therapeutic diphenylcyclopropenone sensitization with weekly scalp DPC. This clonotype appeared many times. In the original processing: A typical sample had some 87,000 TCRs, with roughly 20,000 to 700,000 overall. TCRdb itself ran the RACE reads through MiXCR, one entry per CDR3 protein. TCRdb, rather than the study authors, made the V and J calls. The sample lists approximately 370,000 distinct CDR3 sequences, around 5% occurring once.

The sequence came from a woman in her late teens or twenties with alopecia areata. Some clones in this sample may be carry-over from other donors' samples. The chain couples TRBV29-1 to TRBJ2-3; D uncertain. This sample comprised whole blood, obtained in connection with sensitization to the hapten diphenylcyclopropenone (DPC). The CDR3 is CSVSSGSTDTQYF. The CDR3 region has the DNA TGCAGCGTTAGCAGTGGGTCCACAGATACGCAGTATTTT.